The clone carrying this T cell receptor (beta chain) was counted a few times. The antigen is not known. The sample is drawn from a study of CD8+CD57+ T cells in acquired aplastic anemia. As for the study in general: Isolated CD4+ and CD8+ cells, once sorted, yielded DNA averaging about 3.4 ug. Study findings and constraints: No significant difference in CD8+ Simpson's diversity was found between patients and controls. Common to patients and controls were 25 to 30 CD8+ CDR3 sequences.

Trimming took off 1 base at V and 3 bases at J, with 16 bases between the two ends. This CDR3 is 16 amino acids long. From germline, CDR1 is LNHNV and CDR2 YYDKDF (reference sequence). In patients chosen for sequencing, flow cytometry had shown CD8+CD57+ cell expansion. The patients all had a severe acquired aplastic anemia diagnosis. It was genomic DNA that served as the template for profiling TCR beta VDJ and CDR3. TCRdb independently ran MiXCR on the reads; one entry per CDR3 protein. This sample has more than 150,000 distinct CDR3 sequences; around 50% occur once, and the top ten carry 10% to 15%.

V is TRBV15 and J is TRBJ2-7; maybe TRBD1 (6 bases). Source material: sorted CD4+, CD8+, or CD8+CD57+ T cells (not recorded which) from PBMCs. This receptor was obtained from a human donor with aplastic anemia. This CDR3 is CATSRATGTYVYEQYF. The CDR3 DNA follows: TGTGCCACCAGCAGAGCCACAGGGACCTACGTCTACGAGCAGTACTTC.